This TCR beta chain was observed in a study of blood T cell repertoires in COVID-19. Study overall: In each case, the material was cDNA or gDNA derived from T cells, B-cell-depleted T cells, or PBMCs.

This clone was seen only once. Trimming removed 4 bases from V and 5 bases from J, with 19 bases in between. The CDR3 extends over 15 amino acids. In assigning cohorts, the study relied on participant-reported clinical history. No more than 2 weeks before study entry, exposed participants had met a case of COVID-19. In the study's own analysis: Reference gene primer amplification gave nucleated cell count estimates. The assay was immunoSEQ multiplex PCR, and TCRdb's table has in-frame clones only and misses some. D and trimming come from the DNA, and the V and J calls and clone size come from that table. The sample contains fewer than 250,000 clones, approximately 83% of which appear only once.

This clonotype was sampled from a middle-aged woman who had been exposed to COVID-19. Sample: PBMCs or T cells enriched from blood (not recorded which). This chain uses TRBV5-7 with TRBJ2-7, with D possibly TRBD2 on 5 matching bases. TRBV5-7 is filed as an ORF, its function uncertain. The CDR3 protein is CASSHPSGKVDEQYF. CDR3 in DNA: TGTGCCAGCAGCCACCCTTCGGGGAAGGTCGACGAGCAGTACTTC.